Listed below are T cell receptor beta chains from one sample, sequenced in a study of CD8 T cells in Susac syndrome. TCRdb passed the immunoSEQ multiplex PCR reads through MiXCR, listing each CDR3 protein once. The sample shows approximately 160,000 distinct CDR3 sequences, around 93% of them seen only once. Specimen: CD4+ T cells from PBMCs. The receptors come from a human donor with multiple sclerosis. CDR3s include the opening cysteine and the closing phenylalanine or tryptophan. A D gene is named only where the DNA matches it firmly. Where a row states a size, it is once, few, many or the class of an expanded clone; other rows omit it.

>TRBV12-3/TRBV12-4|TRBJ2-4|NA|NA
CASTSGNPGNIQYF
TGTGCCAGCACCTCAGGGAACCCCGGGAACATTCAGTACTTC
>TRBV3-1|TRBJ1-6|NA|TRBD1
CASSPGTAHSLHF
TGTGCCAGCAGCCCCGGGACAGCTCATTCCCTCCACTTT
>TRBV7-2|TRBJ2-3|NA|TRBD2
CASSLSGRIDTQYF
TGTGCCAGCAGCTTGAGCGGGAGAATAGATACGCAGTATTTT
>TRBV12-3/TRBV12-4|TRBJ2-1|NA|NA
CASSLRGVSNEQFF
TGTGCCAGCAGTTTAAGGGGGGTGTCCAATGAGCAGTTCTTC
>TRBV20-1|TRBJ2-3|NA|TRBD2
CSARDQLRLAGGDTQYF
TGCAGTGCTAGAGATCAGCTACGACTAGCGGGAGGGGATACGCAGTATTTT
>TRBV24-1|TRBJ2-1|NA|TRBD2
CATSDKGLAENEQFF
TGTGCCACCAGTGACAAGGGACTAGCGGAGAATGAGCAGTTCTTC
>TRBV2|TRBJ2-3|NA|NA
CASCRQSSTDTQYF
TGTGCCAGCTGTCGGCAGTCTAGCACAGATACGCAGTATTTT
>TRBV29-1|TRBJ2-7|NA|NA
CSVGWGYEQYF
TGCAGCGTTGGTTGGGGTTACGAGCAGTACTTC
>TRBV28|TRBJ2-7|NA|NA
CASSFLHEQYF
TGTGCCAGCAGTTTCTTACACGAGCAGTACTTC
>TRBV7-3|TRBJ2-5|NA|NA
CASSLRERGTQYF
TGTGCCAGCAGCTTAAGGGAGCGTGGGACCCAGTACTTC
>TRBV13|TRBJ1-3|once|TRBD1
CASSSDRVRNTIYF
TGTGCCAGCAGCTCCGACAGGGTGCGAAACACCATATATTTT
>TRBV5-1|TRBJ1-1|NA|TRBD1
CASSPTGGRKNTEAFF
TGCGCCAGCAGCCCTACAGGGGGCAGAAAGAACACTGAAGCTTTCTTT
>TRBV12-3/TRBV12-4|TRBJ2-3|NA|NA
CASSDVGKGSQYF
TGTGCCAGCAGTGACGTGGGAAAGGGCTCGCAGTATTTT
>TRBV24-1|TRBJ2-7|NA|NA
CATSDPDRAYEQYF
TGTGCCACCAGTGACCCGGACAGAGCCTACGAGCAGTACTTC
>TRBV5-1|TRBJ2-1|once|NA
CATSKGGDNEQFF
TGCGCCACCTCTAAGGGGGGAGACAATGAGCAGTTCTTC
>TRBV28|TRBJ1-2|NA|TRBD1
CASSRQGGGGYTF
TGTGCCAGCAGCCGACAGGGTGGCGGCGGCTACACCTTC
>TRBV3-1|TRBJ2-3|NA|NA
CASSQTGKDTQYF
TGTGCCAGCAGCCAAACAGGGAAGGATACGCAGTATTTT
>TRBV3-1|TRBJ2-1|NA|TRBD1
CASSQGTGWGEQFF
TGTGCCAGCAGCCAAGGGACAGGGTGGGGAGAGCAGTTCTTC
>TRBV9|TRBJ1-6|NA|TRBD1
CASSGRQGVWDSPLHF
TGTGCCAGCAGCGGTCGACAGGGGGTATGGGATTCACCCCTCCACTTT
>TRBV20-1|TRBJ2-5|NA|TRBD1
CSARQGAGETQYF
TGCAGTGCTCGCCAGGGGGCCGGGGAGACCCAGTACTTC
>TRBV9|TRBJ1-1|NA|TRBD1
CASSGKQGRLTEAFF
TGTGCCAGCAGCGGAAAACAGGGGAGGTTAACTGAAGCTTTCTTT
>TRBV20-1|TRBJ1-4|NA|TRBD1
CSAMRQGYEKLFF
TGCAGTGCTATGCGACAGGGGTATGAAAAACTGTTTTTT
>TRBV5-1|TRBJ1-5|NA|NA
CASSLGSGRNQPQHF
TGCGCCAGCAGCCTGGGGTCTGGCAGAAATCAGCCCCAGCATTTT
>TRBV27|TRBJ2-7|NA|NA
CASRLLLRDGEQYF
TGTGCCAGCAGACTACTTCTCAGGGACGGCGAGCAGTACTTC
>TRBV3-1|TRBJ1-2|once|NA
CASSLGQRGPYGYTF
TGTGCCAGCAGCCTGGGACAACGGGGGCCTTATGGCTACACCTTC
>TRBV29-1|TRBJ1-2|NA|NA
CSVVSGVGYTF
TGCAGCGTTGTTTCGGGGGTAGGCTACACCTTC
>TRBV5-1|TRBJ2-3|NA|NA
CASSLDSRTDTQYF
TGCGCCAGCAGCTTGGATAGCAGGACAGATACGCAGTATTTT
>TRBV7-2|TRBJ2-3|NA|TRBD2
CAGGGGGTDTQYF
TGTGCCGGCGGGGGGGGTGGCACAGATACGCAGTATTTT
>TRBV27|TRBJ2-1|NA|NA
CASSTGIYNEQFF
TGTGCCAGCAGTACCGGGATCTACAATGAGCAGTTCTTC
>TRBV20-1|TRBJ1-4|NA|NA
CSASKPRQPYEKLFF
TGCAGTGCTTCCAAACCTCGACAGCCCTATGAAAAACTGTTTTTT
>TRBV28|TRBJ1-2|NA|TRBD1
CASSLGGQGSGYTF
TGTGCCAGCAGTCTAGGCGGACAGGGGAGCGGCTACACCTTC
>TRBV7-6|TRBJ2-1|NA|TRBD2
CASSPGLAGVYEQFF
TGTGCCAGCAGCCCCGGACTAGCGGGAGTATATGAGCAGTTCTTC
>TRBV3-1|TRBJ1-2|NA|NA
CASSQDGGNGYTF
TGTGCCAGCAGCCAAGATGGGGGGAATGGCTACACCTTC
>TRBV7-2|TRBJ1-3|NA|NA
CASSNQEGNTIYF
TGTGCCAGCAGCAATCAGGAGGGAAACACCATATATTTT
>TRBV28|TRBJ2-5|NA|TRBD2
CASRPAPSGGGQETQYF
TGTGCCAGCAGGCCTGCCCCTAGCGGGGGTGGCCAAGAGACCCAGTACTTC
>TRBV5-4|TRBJ2-7|NA|TRBD2
CASSLRTSGAPEQYF
TGTGCCAGCAGCTTGAGGACTAGCGGAGCCCCCGAGCAGTACTTC
>TRBV12-3/TRBV12-4|TRBJ2-1|NA|TRBD2
CASRDPSGGHNEQFF
TGTGCCAGCAGAGATCCTAGCGGGGGGCACAATGAGCAGTTCTTC
>TRBV2|TRBJ2-5|NA|NA
CATGRGREETQYF
TGTGCCACCGGACGCGGACGGGAAGAGACCCAGTACTTC
>TRBV4-2|TRBJ2-1|NA|NA
CASSQHAGLSVNEQFF
TGTGCCAGCAGTCAACACGCGGGGTTAAGCGTCAATGAGCAGTTCTTC
>TRBV5-1|TRBJ1-1|NA|NA
CASSLGQTIGEAFF
TGCGCCAGCAGCTTGGGGCAGACAATCGGGGAAGCTTTCTTT
>TRBV3-1|TRBJ2-1|NA|TRBD2
CASRLAGYNEQFF
TGTGCCAGCCGACTAGCGGGATACAATGAGCAGTTCTTC
>TRBV19|TRBJ1-2|NA|NA
CASTSAEGYGYTF
TGTGCCAGTACATCTGCGGAGGGCTATGGCTACACCTTC
>TRBV27|TRBJ2-2|NA|TRBD2
CASAPGRGGLAGELFF
TGTGCCAGCGCCCCCGGCCGGGGGGGATTAGCCGGGGAGCTGTTTTTT
>TRBV5-1|TRBJ2-2|NA|NA
CASSLGSGTGELFF
TGCGCCAGCAGCTTGGGTTCCGGGACCGGGGAGCTGTTTTTT
>TRBV6-5|TRBJ2-7|NA|TRBD1
CATSRDSATYEQYF
TGTGCCACCTCTAGGGACAGTGCAACCTACGAGCAGTACTTC
>TRBV6-5|TRBJ1-1|NA|NA
CASSYDQNTEAFF
TGTGCCAGCAGTTACGACCAGAACACTGAAGCTTTCTTT